These 23 T cell receptor beta chains came from one sample sequenced in a study of control samples from healthy donors and cancer patients. The protocol was immunoSEQ multiplex PCR, while the TCRdb copy is restricted to in-frame clones and leaves out a portion. The sample carries 100,000 or so clones, just over 90% recorded once. Sequenced material: blood. The receptor set was obtained from a woman in her twenties or thirties in good health.

The CDR3 nucleotides are TGTGCCAGCAGCTTAGACGGGCAGAACACCGGGGAGCTGTTTTTT. Translating gives CASSLDGQNTGELFF. The chain recombines TRBV7-7 with TRBJ2-2; D unresolved. The ends were cut back, 1 base at V and 1 base at J, with 7 bases in the middle. The CDR3 is 15 amino acids. Germline V lookup: CDR1 SSHAT, CDR2 FNYEAQ (reference sequence).

The V gene is TRBV3-1 (or the pseudogene TRBV3-2), the J gene TRBJ1-1; D is perhaps TRBD1 (6 bases). Germline V gene data show CDR1 as LGHDT and CDR2 as YNNKEL (reference sequence). This CDR3 contains 13 residues. Deletions cut 8 bases from V and 4 bases from J, with 14 bases between. Written as DNA, the CDR3 is TGTGCCAGCTCCCACGGGGGCGGCACTGAAGCTTTCTTT. Translating it yields CASSHGGGTEAFF.

CDR3 sequence: CASSLASPGLGSYEQYF. The CDR3 bases are TGCGCCAGCAGCTTGGCATCCCCGGGACTAGGGTCTTACGAGCAGTACTTC. The V and J genes are TRBV5-1 and TRBJ2-7; 8 nucleotides agree with TRBD2. J lost 4 bases, V lost 0 bases, and 12 bases had no gene match. This CDR3 is built from 17 residues. The germline V gene has CDR1 SGHRS and CDR2 YFSETQ.

This sequence joins TRBV5-6 and TRBJ2-3; no clear D. Trimming pared 3 bases from V and 0 bases from J, leaving 2 bases between. Germline values: CDR1 SGHDT, CDR2 YYEEEE. The CDR3 consists of 12 residues. The CDR3 spells CASSSSTDTQYF. The CDR3 coding sequence is TGTGCCAGCAGCTCGAGCACAGATACGCAGTATTTT.

The chain has TRBV12-5 and TRBJ1-1, with D possibly matching TRBD1 (5 bases). V lost 1 base and J lost 1, with 22 bases in between. This CDR3 comprises 19 residues. Germline CDR1 and CDR2: LGHNT and FRNRAP. The CDR3 DNA reads TGTGCTAGTGGTTTGGGAACCCAGTACGTGACAGCAGAGAACACTGAAGCTTTCTTT. Amino acid sequence: CASGLGTQYVTAENTEAFF.

The rearrangement joins TRBV5-4 to TRBJ2-1, with unresolved D. The CDR3 spans 13 residues. Trimming took 4 bases from V and 4 from J, leaving 9 bases between them. Looked up from germline, CDR1 is SGHNT and CDR2 is YYREEE (reference sequence). This CDR3 reads CASSQTLYNEQFF. CDR3 coding DNA: TGTGCCAGCAGCCAAACACTATACAATGAGCAGTTCTTC.

This sequence joins TRBV18 and TRBJ1-1; D perhaps matches TRBD1 (5 bases). Germline loops: CDR1 KGHSH, CDR2 LQKENI. There are 15 residues in the CDR3. Trimming cost V 3 bases and J 0 bases, with 11 bases left between them. The DNA for the CDR3 is TGTGCCAGCTCACCCTTGGGACGTATGAACACTGAAGCTTTCTTT. It encodes CASSPLGRMNTEAFF. The full variable domain, rest sourced from reference TRBV18 and TRBJ1-1, is NAGVMQNPRHLVRRRGQEARLRCSPMKGHSHVYWYRQLPEEGLKFMVYLQKENIIDESGMPKERFSAEFPKEGPSILRIQQVVRGDSAAYFCASSPLGRMNTEAFFGQGTRLTVV.

The chain joins TRBV14 to TRBJ2-2; no definite D call. The CDR3 has 14 residues. V gave up 0 bases and J gave up 4 bases, with 6 bases separating them. Germline-derived CDR1 and CDR2 are SGHDN and FVKESK. CDR3 sequence reads: CASSQERITGELFF. The CDR3, as DNA: TGTGCCAGCAGCCAAGAACGGATCACCGGGGAGCTGTTTTTT.

The chain combines TRBV7-2 with TRBJ2-5; D might be TRBD1 (6 bases). The V end was cut by 0 bases, the J end by 4 bases, with 15 bases between. There are 16 residues in the CDR3. The V gene's germline CDR1 is SGHTA and CDR2 FQGNSA. CDR3 coding DNA: TGTGCCAGCAGCTTAGCCCCAGGACAGCCCATAGAGACCCAGTACTTC. Amino acids: CASSLAPGQPIETQYF.

This clone showed up just a few times. The V call is TRBV6-1, the J call TRBJ2-3; 11 positions agree with TRBD1. The germline CDR1 and CDR2 sequences are MNHNS and SASEGT. V shed 0 bases, J shed 1 base, and the junction held 0 bases outside the gene matches. The CDR3 has 16 amino acids. CDR3 bases: TGTGCCAGCAGTGAAGCGGGACAGGGGGGCACAGATACGCAGTATTTT. Translating gives CASSEAGQGGTDTQYF.

In nucleotides, the CDR3 is TGCAGTGCTAGTAAGGGGACAGGGAGCACTGAAGCTTTCTTT. The encoded protein is CSASKGTGSTEAFF. This chain connects TRBV20-1 to TRBJ1-1, with TRBD1 matching 9 bases. The V gene end was trimmed by 3 bases and the J gene end by 4 bases; junction bases not matched to a gene: 6. CDR3 length: 14 amino acids. Germline V CDR1 and CDR2: DFQATT, SNEGSKA (reference sequence).

The rearrangement links TRBV30 to TRBJ1-1, with 11 bases fitting TRBD1. This CDR3 is built from 17 residues. The germline gives CDR1 GTSNPN, CDR2 SVGIG (reference sequence). Trimming at V came to 2 bases and at J to 1 base, leaving 9 bases not matched to a gene. CDR3 nucleotides: TGTGCCTGGAGTCTTCCGGGACAGGGGGGAACGAACACTGAAGCTTTCTTT. Amino acids: CAWSLPGQGGTNTEAFF.

This sequence joins TRBV15 and TRBJ1-2, with a weak D call TRBD1 (6 bases). The CDR3 spans 13 residues. Germline-derived CDR1 and CDR2 are LNHNV and YYDKDF (reference sequence). The V end was cut by 3 bases, the J end by 2 bases, with 7 bases between. The CDR3, as DNA: TGTGCCACCAGCAGTGGACAGAACTATGGCTACACCTTC. Its translation is CATSSGQNYGYTF. Based on the CDR3 plus reference TRBV15 and TRBJ1-2, the full variable domain is DAMVIQNPRYQVTQFGKPVTLSCSQTLNHNVMYWYQQKSSQAPKLLFHYYDKDFNNEADTPDNFQSRRPNTSFCFLDIRSPGLGDTAMYLCATSSGQNYGYTFGSGTRLTVV.

This chain connects TRBV27 to TRBJ2-1, with 9 bases that match TRBD1. Trimming cost V 2 bases and J 3 bases; bases outside gene matches: 2. Germline assignment: CDR1 MNHEY and CDR2 SMNVEV (reference sequence). This CDR3 is 15 amino acids long. The DNA of the CDR3 is TGTGCCAGCAGTTTAGGGGGACAGGGCTACAATGAGCAGTTCTTC. This encodes CASSLGGQGYNEQFF.

V usage is TRBV28 and J usage is TRBJ1-5; D gene unclear. CDR3 size: 12 residues. Germline-derived CDR1 and CDR2 are MDHEN and SYDVKM. V shed 1 base and J shed 7 bases, with 5 bases lying between them. Here the CDR3 reads CASSLSDQPQHF. CDR3 DNA sequence: TGTGCCAGCAGTTTATCCGACCAGCCCCAGCATTTT.

The chain recombines TRBV11-2 with TRBJ2-5; D is undetermined. The CDR3 is 11 amino acids. Germline values: CDR1 SGHAT, CDR2 FQNNGV. The ends were cut back, 1 base at V and 7 bases at J, with 4 bases in the middle. CDR3 nucleotides: TGTGCCAGCAGCTTAGCGTTGACCCAGTACTTC. The encoded protein is CASSLALTQYF.

J is TRBJ1-3 and V is TRBV5-1, with a tentative D call TRBD1 (6 bases). The germline V gene encodes CDR1 SGHRS and CDR2 YFSETQ. Trimming stripped 0 bases from V and 4 bases from J, with 11 bases between. The CDR3 extends over 15 amino acids. CDR3 DNA sequence: TGCGCCAGCAGCTTGGACACGGGGGCCGGAAACACCATATATTTT. As protein: CASSLDTGAGNTIYF.

V gene TRBV6-5 combines with J gene TRBJ1-2, with 9 bases matching TRBD1. The CDR3 spans 13 residues. Germline CDR1 MNHEY, CDR2 SVGAGI. V dropped 8 bases and J dropped 8; count of bases not matched to a gene: 9. CDR3 loop: CASQGGTGLGYTF. The DNA for the CDR3 is TGTGCCAGCCAGGGAGGGACAGGGCTCGGCTACACCTTC.

V and J are TRBV4-1 and TRBJ2-7; D tentatively fits TRBD1 or TRBD2 (6 bases each). Trimming removed 3 bases from V and 4 bases from J, with 16 bases in between. This CDR3 region has 15 residues. Germline loops: CDR1 MGHRA, CDR2 YSYEKL. The CDR3 sequence: CASSHPGEVSYEQYF. CDR3 bases: TGCGCCAGCAGCCATCCAGGGGAGGTTTCGTACGAGCAGTACTTC.

V and J are TRBV30 and TRBJ2-7; 8 bases agree with TRBD1. The V gene's germline CDR1 is GTSNPN and CDR2 SVGIG (reference sequence). This CDR3 contains 14 residues. V was pared by 4 bases and J by 7 bases, with 12 bases of the junction left unmatched. The CDR3 here is CAWNPGTGLREQYF. The CDR3 DNA reads as TGTGCCTGGAACCCCGGGACAGGTCTACGGGAGCAGTACTTC.

The rearrangement links TRBV6-2 or TRBV6-3 to TRBJ2-1; 9 nucleotides line up with TRBD2. The CDR3 loop spans 16 amino acids. The V gene end was trimmed by 2 bases and the J gene end by 2 bases; junction bases not matched to a gene: 4. CDR1 is MNHEY and CDR2 is SVGEGT in the germline V gene. The CDR3 coding sequence is TGTGCCAGCAGTTACGGGCGGGAGGGCCCCTACAATGAGCAGTTCTTC. It codes for CASSYGREGPYNEQFF.

CDR3 coding DNA: TGTGCCAGCAGTGCCCGGGGGTACCTAGCCAAAAACATTCAGTACTTC. This sequence encodes CASSARGYLAKNIQYF. The chain carries TRBV27 and TRBJ2-4; D might be TRBD2 (6 bases). From germline, CDR1 is MNHEY and CDR2 SMNVEV (reference sequence). V was trimmed by 5 bases and J by 0 bases, leaving 14 bases between them. This CDR3 is 16 amino acids long.

This chain connects TRBV10-3 to TRBJ2-5; 10 bases are a match to TRBD2. The CDR3 spans 14 residues. CDR1 is ENHRY and CDR2 is SYGVKD in the germline V gene. J lost 5 bases, V lost 7 bases, and 7 bases had no gene match. Written as DNA, the CDR3 is TGTGCCATCAAGGTAGCGGGGGGTTATGAGACCCAGTACTTC. This gives the protein CAIKVAGGYETQYF.